One sample yielded the 9 T cell receptor beta chains listed below, sequenced in a study of Graves' ophthalmopathy and Graves' hyperthyroidism. RNA transcripts provided the template for amplifying TCR beta CDR3 regions. Second-round multiplex PCR came after a first-round RT-PCR that employed HTBI primers. TCRdb reprocessed the multiplex PCR reads with MiXCR, giving one entry per CDR3 protein. The table shows some 520,000 distinct CDR3 sequences, with approximately 15% occurring only once. The sample consisted of blood. Receptors originate from a woman aged 30 to 39 with Graves' ophthalmopathy.

This clonotype was seen only a few times. The chain combines TRBV11-2 with TRBJ2-3, with 12 bases matching TRBD2. This CDR3 spans 17 amino acids. Germline CDR1 reads SGHAT; CDR2 reads FQNNGV. Unmatched junction bases numbered 12, after V lost 4 bases and J lost 7 bases. The CDR3 sequence is CASSYGRASGGAYTQYF. The CDR3 nucleotides are TGTGCCAGCAGCTATGGGCGGGCTAGCGGGGGGGCGTATACGCAGTATTTT.

This clonotype came up a few times. A much larger clone differs by one base, so this may be a read error. The chain combines TRBV30 with TRBJ1-5; D not certain. The CDR3 consists of 13 residues. The V end was cut by 0 bases, the J end by 4 bases, with 7 bases between. Germline V gene data show CDR1 as GTSNPN and CDR2 as SVGIG (reference sequence). The CDR3 is CAWSVWLNQPQHF. In DNA form, the CDR3 reads TGTGCCTGGAGTGTATGGCTGAATCAGCCCCAGCATTTT.

This clonotype was counted ten times or more. This chain links TRBV12-3 or TRBV12-4 with TRBJ2-2; TRBD1 aligns across 7 bases. V shed 9 bases and J 0 bases; nucleotides not matched to a gene: 7. CDR3 size: 15 residues. The CDR3 is CASRFGTANTGELFF. In DNA form, the CDR3 reads TGTGCCAGTAGATTCGGGACAGCGAACACCGGGGAGCTGTTTTTT.

The chain joins TRBV11-3 to TRBJ2-5; D unclear. Germline CDR1 and CDR2: SGHNT and YENEEA. Trimming cost V 7 bases and J 1 base, with 7 bases left between them. The CDR3 sequence is 12 residues long. As DNA, the CDR3 is TGTGCCAGCAAAGGTCCCCAAGAGACCCAGTACTTC. This translates into CASKGPQETQYF.

This clonotype was counted a few times. This rearrangement joins TRBV11-2 to TRBJ2-5; 7 nucleotides match TRBD1. This CDR3 has 17 amino acids. V was pared by 2 bases and J by 4 bases, with 13 bases of the junction left unmatched. Germline V gives CDR1 SGHAT, CDR2 FQNNGV. CDR3: CASSLRLTGAGGETQYF. The CDR3 DNA sequence: TGTGCCAGCAGCTTACGGTTAACAGGGGCAGGGGGAGAGACCCAGTACTTC.

The V and J genes are TRBV12-3 or TRBV12-4 and TRBJ2-5; 8 bases match TRBD1. This CDR3 has 16 amino acids. Trimming removed 0 bases from V and 4 bases from J; junction bases left unmatched: 7. This chain's CDR3 is CASSLASRGQGETQYF. The CDR3 DNA reads TGTGCCAGCAGTTTAGCGTCCAGGGGGCAGGGAGAGACCCAGTACTTC.

This clonotype was counted many times. This sequence joins TRBV6-5 and TRBJ2-7; 9 bases map to TRBD1. The CDR3 runs to 15 residues. V shed 2 bases and J 3 bases; nucleotides not matched to a gene: 5. CDR1 and CDR2 from the germline V gene are MNHEY and SVGAGI. This chain's CDR3 is CASSYPGQGSYEQYF. Here the CDR3 DNA reads TGTGCCAGCAGTTACCCGGGACAGGGTAGCTACGAGCAGTACTTC.

This clonotype came up a few times. The V gene is TRBV5-1, the J gene TRBJ2-7; a weak D match, TRBD1 (5 bases). The CDR3 is 15 residues long. Looked up from germline, CDR1 is SGHRS and CDR2 is YFSETQ. Trimming removed 0 bases at V and 0 bases at J, with 10 bases between. The CDR3 here is CASSLGQTSSYEQYF. In DNA form, the CDR3 reads TGCGCCAGCAGCTTGGGACAGACGAGCTCCTACGAGCAGTACTTC.

The chain combines TRBV6-1 with TRBJ1-2; TRBD1 matches 7 bases. The CDR3 length is 15 residues. In germline, CDR1 is MNHNS, CDR2 SASEGT. The ends lost 5 bases at V and 5 bases at J; junction bases unmatched: 11. CDR3: CASSRPGQSRYGYTF. The DNA for the CDR3 is TGTGCCAGCAGTCGTCCGGGACAGAGTCGATATGGCTACACCTTC.